Listed here is a single T cell receptor (beta chain). This record belongs to a study of blood T cell repertoires in COVID-19. Overall study: Sites in the United States, Italy and Spain provided acute and convalescent COVID-19 samples.

Germline loops: CDR1 SGHTA, CDR2 FQGTGA. V shed 0 bases, J shed 7 bases, and the junction held 9 bases outside the gene matches. The CDR3 contains 16 residues. In the source study's methods: Reference gene primer amplification gave estimated nucleated cell counts. Profiled with immunoSEQ multiplex PCR; TCRdb holds only in-frame clones, not every one. That table gives V, J and clone size, and the DNA gave D and trimming. The sample includes about 150,000 clones, around four fifths of them seen just once. The receptor comes from a woman older than 75 with acute or convalescent COVID-19. The rearrangement joins TRBV7-3 to TRBJ2-1; 7 positions agree with TRBD2. The sequencing input was peripheral blood. CDR3 amino acids: CASSLTSGIGVNEQFF. For the CDR3, the DNA is TGTGCCAGCAGCTTAACGAGCGGGATCGGGGTTAATGAGCAGTTCTTC.